This TCR beta chain was retrieved from a study of CD8+CD57+ T cells in acquired aplastic anemia. Study-level information: Sorted CD4+ and CD8+ cells yielded DNA averaging about 3.2 ug.

Using genomic DNA as the template, TCR beta VDJ and CDR3 profiling was carried out. TCRdb re-derived calls from the reads in MiXCR, one entry per CDR3 protein. This table holds 150,000 to 170,000 distinct CDR3 sequences, roughly half found once. Broader study findings: A significant difference in CD8+ Simpson's diversity between patients and controls was not found.

The germline V gene has CDR1 DFQATT and CDR2 SNEGSKA (reference sequence). The CDR3 extends over 13 amino acids. Trimming at V came to 4 bases and at J to 5 bases, leaving 6 bases not matched to a gene. Patients chosen for sequencing had shown CD8+CD57+ cell expansion by flow cytometry. The diagnosis in all patients was severe acquired aplastic anemia. This clonotype was picked up a small number of times. Its specificity is unknown. The clonotype was recovered from a human donor with aplastic anemia. The chain is built from TRBV20-1 and TRBJ2-5, with 8 bases matching TRBD1. The sample taken for sequencing was sorted CD4+, CD8+, or CD8+CD57+ T cells (not recorded which) from PBMCs. CDR3 protein: CSANGQGYETQYF. The CDR3 coding sequence is TGCAGTGCTAACGGACAGGGCTACGAGACCCAGTACTTC.